The 3 T cell receptor beta chains reported below all come from one sample, sequenced in a study of T cell repertoires in cytomegalovirus infection. MiXCR was run by TCRdb on the reads, yielding one entry per CDR3 protein. Here the sample spans under 800,000 distinct CDR3 sequences, 20% to 25% being singletons. Sequenced: CD8+ T cells from PBMCs. All receptors come from a human donor in good health (CMV status not recorded). Some clones in this sample may be carry-over from other donors' samples.

In this sample, this clonotype turned up a few times. This sequence joins TRBV7-9 and TRBJ2-3; D gene ambiguous. V lost 3 bases and J lost 6, with 7 bases in between. The CDR3 has 12 amino acids. Germline V gene sequence: CDR1 SEHNR, CDR2 FQNEAQ (reference sequence). CDR3 coding DNA: TGTGCCAGCAGCTTTATGGCGGATACGCAGTATTTT. Protein product: CASSFMADTQYF.

A word on this clonotype: The junction does not match germline at one end; this may be a read error. The chain is built from TRBV4-2 and TRBJ2-3, with 14 positions matching TRBD2. In germline, CDR1 is LGHNA, CDR2 YNFKEQ. The CDR3 runs to 20 residues. CDR3 in DNA: TGTGCCAGCAACCAAGGATTCAGACTAGCGGGGGGGTCCTCCACAGATACGCAGTATTTT. Translating gives CASNQGFRLAGGSSTDTQYF.

This clonotype was picked up many times. The V call is TRBV28, the J call TRBJ2-1, with D perhaps TRBD2 (5 bases). The ends were cut back, 8 bases at V and 9 bases at J, with 20 bases in the middle. Germline CDR1 MDHEN, CDR2 SYDVKM. This CDR3 comprises 14 residues. The chain's CDR3 is CASSRPVTSSEQFF. The DNA for the CDR3 is TGTGCCAGCTCCCGACCGGTTACTAGTAGTGAGCAGTTCTTC.